This T cell receptor beta chain derives from a study of cytomegalovirus exposure and HLA in healthy donors. Study in general: Most genotyped donors, around 78% of more than 300, had Caucasian-associated genetic ancestry.

General observations from the study: Listed as cytomegalovirus-associated were over 150 TCR beta chains.

The PCR had 60 Vbeta and 13 Jbeta primers. The table came from immunoSEQ multiplex PCR; TCRdb's copy has only in-frame clones and leaves some out. Seen here are about 130,000 clones, around 83% observed once, and the top ten hold less than 3.5%. V was pared by 6 bases and J by 5 bases, with 16 bases between. This CDR3 has 14 residues. CDR1 is SNHLY, CDR2 FYNNEI, per germline. This clone was detected only a few times. Its target is unknown. This receptor was obtained from a man between 45 and 60 years old in good health and CMV-seronegative. What was sequenced was PBMCs. The chain links TRBV2 to TRBJ2-5; maybe TRBD1 (6 bases). For the CDR3, the DNA is TGTGCCAGCAGAGTCACAGGGATAGGGGAGACCCAGTACTTC. Amino acids: CASRVTGIGETQYF.